Sequencing of this T cell receptor beta chain was carried out in a study of T cell responses to AZD1222 COVID-19 vaccine. Study-wide points: After the peak T cell response, and only then, were repertoires sampled.

CDR3 length: 13 residues. V was pared by 4 bases and J by 2 bases, with 6 bases between. Germline-derived CDR1 and CDR2 are SGDLS and YYNGEE. A remark on this clone: Its matching antigen is unknown.

Sequenced by immunoSEQ multiplex PCR; TCRdb stores in-frame clones only, minus some. Of roughly 93,000 clones in the sample, roughly 90% were seen once. The V gene is TRBV9, the J gene TRBJ2-2; D is ambiguous. This sample comprised peripheral blood, obtained on day 0 of AZD1222 vaccination. The TCR comes from an adult in good health. In nucleotides, the CDR3 is TGTGCCAGCAGCTCCCGTAACACCGGGGAGCTGTTTTTT. Encoded protein: CASSSRNTGELFF.